The entry that follows covers one TCR beta chain sequence. This record comes from a study of CD8 T cells in Susac syndrome. Random hexamers primed reverse transcription of about 0.45 to 1 ug RNA. TCRdb redid the calling of the immunoSEQ multiplex PCR reads with MiXCR, one entry per CDR3 protein. The table includes roughly 110,000 distinct CDR3 sequences, around 90% detected once. CDR3 size: 13 residues. Germline CDR1 SQVTM, CDR2 ANQGSEA. The V end lost 3 bases, the J end lost 3 bases, and 9 bases lay between the germline ends. This receptor was obtained from a human donor in good health. V is TRBV29-1 and J is TRBJ1-3; D gene uncertain. The specimen sequenced was CD4+ T cells from PBMCs. DNA for the CDR3: TGCAGCGTTGAGGACCTGGTTGGAAACACCATATATTTT. Translating gives CSVEDLVGNTIYF.